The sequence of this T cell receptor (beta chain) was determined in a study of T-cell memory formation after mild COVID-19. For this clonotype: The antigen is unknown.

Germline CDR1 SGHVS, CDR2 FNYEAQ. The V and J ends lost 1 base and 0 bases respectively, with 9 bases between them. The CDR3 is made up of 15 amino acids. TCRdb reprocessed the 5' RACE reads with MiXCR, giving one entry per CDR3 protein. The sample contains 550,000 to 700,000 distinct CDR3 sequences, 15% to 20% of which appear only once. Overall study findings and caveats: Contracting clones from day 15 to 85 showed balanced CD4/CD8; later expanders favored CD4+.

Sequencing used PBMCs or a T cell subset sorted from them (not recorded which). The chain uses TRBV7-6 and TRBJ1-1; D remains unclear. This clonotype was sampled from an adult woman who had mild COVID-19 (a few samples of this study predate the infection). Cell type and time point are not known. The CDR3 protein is CASSLGADMNTEAFF. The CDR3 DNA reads TGTGCCAGCAGCTTAGGGGCAGACATGAACACTGAAGCTTTCTTT.